This T cell receptor (beta chain) was captured in a study of CD8 T cells in Susac syndrome. Study in general: When blood was drawn, the patients with Susac syndrome were therapy-naive, on corticosteroids, or on intravenous immunoglobulin alone.

RNA was extracted with the RNeasy kit, and a quantity of roughly 0.45 to 1 ug was reverse transcribed using random hexamers. TCRdb used MiXCR to reprocess the immunoSEQ multiplex PCR reads, holding one entry per CDR3 protein. The sample consists of roughly 220,000 distinct CDR3 sequences, about 95% of them appearing once. V lost 6 bases to trimming and J lost 5 bases, with 10 bases between them. This CDR3 has 12 amino acids. Per germline, CDR1 LNHDA and CDR2 SQIVND (reference sequence). There are a few counts of this clonotype. Patients with Susac syndrome fulfilled recently defined diagnostic criteria for definite or probable disease. TEMRA cells were FACS-enriched, unlike CD8+ and CD4+ T cells, which were negatively isolated.

The sample comprised CD4+ T cells from PBMCs. The sequence was collected from a human donor with Susac syndrome. V is TRBV19 and J is TRBJ1-2; D not certain. The DNA of the CDR3 is TGTGCCAGTAGGACCGGAACATATGGCTACACCTTC. It is translated as CASRTGTYGYTF.